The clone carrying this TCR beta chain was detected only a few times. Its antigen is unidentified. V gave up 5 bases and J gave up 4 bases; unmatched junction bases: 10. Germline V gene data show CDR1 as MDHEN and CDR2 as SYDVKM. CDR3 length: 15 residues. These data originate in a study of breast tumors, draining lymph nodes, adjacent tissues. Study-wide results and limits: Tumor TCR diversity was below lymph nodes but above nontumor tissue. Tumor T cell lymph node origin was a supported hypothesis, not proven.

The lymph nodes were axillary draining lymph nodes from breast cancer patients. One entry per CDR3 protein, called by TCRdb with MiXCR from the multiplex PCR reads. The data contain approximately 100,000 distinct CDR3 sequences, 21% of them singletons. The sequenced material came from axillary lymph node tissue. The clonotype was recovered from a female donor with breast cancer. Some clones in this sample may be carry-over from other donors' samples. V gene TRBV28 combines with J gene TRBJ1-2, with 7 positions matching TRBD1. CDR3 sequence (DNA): TGTGCCAGCAGTCCAACGACAGGGTTCAGCTATGGCTACACCTTC. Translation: CASSPTTGFSYGYTF.